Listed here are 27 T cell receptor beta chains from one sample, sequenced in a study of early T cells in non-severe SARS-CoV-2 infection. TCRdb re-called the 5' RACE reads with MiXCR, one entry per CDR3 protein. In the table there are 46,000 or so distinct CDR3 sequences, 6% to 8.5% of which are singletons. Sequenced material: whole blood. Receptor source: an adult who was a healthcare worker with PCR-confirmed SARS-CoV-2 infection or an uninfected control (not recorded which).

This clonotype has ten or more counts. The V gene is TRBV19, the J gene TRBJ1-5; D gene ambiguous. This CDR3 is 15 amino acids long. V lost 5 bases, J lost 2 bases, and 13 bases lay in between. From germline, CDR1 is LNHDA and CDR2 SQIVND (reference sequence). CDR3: CASSWGEGGNQPQHF. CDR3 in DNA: TGTGCCAGTAGTTGGGGTGAGGGCGGCAATCAGCCCCAGCATTTT. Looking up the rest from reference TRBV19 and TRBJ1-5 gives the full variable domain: DGGITQSPKYLFRKEGQNVTLSCEQNLNHDAMYWYRQDPGQGLRLIYYSQIVNDFQKGDIAEGYSVSREKKESFPLTVTSAQKNPTAFYLCASSWGEGGNQPQHFGDGTRLSIL.

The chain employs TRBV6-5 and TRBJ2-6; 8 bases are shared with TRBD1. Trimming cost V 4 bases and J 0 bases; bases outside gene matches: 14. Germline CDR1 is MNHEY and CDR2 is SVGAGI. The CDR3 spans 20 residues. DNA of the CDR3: TGTGCCAGCAGTTCTCGGACAGGGTCCGCTGTTAGCTCTGGGGCCAACGTCCTGACTTTC. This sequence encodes CASSSRTGSAVSSGANVLTF.

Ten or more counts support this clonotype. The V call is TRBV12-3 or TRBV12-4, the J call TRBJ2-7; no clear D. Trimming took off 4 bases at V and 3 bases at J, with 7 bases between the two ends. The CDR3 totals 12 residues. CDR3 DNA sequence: TGTGCCAGCAGTTACCAAGTCTACGAGCAGTACTTC. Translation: CASSYQVYEQYF.

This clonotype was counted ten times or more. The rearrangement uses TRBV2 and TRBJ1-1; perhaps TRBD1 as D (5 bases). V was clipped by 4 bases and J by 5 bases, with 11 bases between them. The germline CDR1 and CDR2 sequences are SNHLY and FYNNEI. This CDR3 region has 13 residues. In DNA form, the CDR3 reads TGTGCCAGCAGTGCCGGGGCTAGGACTGAAGCTTTCTTT. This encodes CASSAGARTEAFF.

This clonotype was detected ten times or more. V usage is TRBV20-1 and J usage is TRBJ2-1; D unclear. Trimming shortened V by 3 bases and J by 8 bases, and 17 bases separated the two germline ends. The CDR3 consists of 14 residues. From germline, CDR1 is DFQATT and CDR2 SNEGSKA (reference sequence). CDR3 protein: CSASTDPVSDEQFF. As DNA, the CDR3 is TGCAGTGCTAGCACGGACCCCGTATCCGATGAGCAGTTCTTC.

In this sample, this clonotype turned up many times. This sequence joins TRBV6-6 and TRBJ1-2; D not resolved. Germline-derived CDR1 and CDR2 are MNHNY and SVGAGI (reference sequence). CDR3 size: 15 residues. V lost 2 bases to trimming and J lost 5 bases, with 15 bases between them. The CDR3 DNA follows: TGTGCCAGCAGTTACGGGCAGCCTTCTACGTATGGCTACACCTTC. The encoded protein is CASSYGQPSTYGYTF.

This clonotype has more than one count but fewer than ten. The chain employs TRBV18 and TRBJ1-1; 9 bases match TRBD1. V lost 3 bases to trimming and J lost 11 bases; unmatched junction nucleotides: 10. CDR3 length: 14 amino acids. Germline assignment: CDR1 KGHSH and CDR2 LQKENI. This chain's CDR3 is CASSPPGQGIQAFF. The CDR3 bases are TGTGCCAGCTCACCCCCAGGACAGGGGATCCAGGCTTTCTTT.

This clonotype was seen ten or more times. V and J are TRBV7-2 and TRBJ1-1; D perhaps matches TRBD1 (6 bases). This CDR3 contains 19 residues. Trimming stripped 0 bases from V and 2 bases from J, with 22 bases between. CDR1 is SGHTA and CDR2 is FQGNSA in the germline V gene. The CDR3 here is CASSLASSGVTWGNTEAFF. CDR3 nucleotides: TGTGCCAGCAGCTTAGCCAGTTCAGGGGTTACGTGGGGAAACACTGAAGCTTTCTTT. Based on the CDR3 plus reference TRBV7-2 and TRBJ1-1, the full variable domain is GAGVSQSPSNKVTEKGKDVELRCDPISGHTALYWYRQSLGQGLEFLIYFQGNSAPDKSGLPSDRFSAERTGGSVSTLTIQRTQQEDSAVYLCASSLASSGVTWGNTEAFFGQGTRLTVV.

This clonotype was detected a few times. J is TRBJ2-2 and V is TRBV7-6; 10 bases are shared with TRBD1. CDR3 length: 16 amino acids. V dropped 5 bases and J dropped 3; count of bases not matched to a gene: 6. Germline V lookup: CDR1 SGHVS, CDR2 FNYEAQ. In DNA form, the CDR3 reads TGTGCCAGCAGCCAGACAGGGGGCGTAGACACCGGGGAGCTGTTTTTT. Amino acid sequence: CASSQTGGVDTGELFF.

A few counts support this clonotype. CDR3 residues: CASSLAWRADEQYF. In DNA form, the CDR3 reads TGTGCCAGCAGTTTAGCATGGAGGGCCGACGAGCAGTACTTC. The chain employs TRBV12-3 or TRBV12-4 and TRBJ2-7, with a weak D call TRBD2 (6 bases). The CDR3 totals 14 residues. Trimming left V 0 bases short and J 5 bases short, with 11 bases between.

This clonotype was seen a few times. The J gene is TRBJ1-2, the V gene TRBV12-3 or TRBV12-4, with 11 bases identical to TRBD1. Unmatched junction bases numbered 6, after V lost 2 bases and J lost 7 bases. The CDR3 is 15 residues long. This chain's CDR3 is CASSLYGQGAAGYTF. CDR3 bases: TGTGCCAGCAGTTTATACGGACAGGGGGCGGCTGGCTACACCTTC.

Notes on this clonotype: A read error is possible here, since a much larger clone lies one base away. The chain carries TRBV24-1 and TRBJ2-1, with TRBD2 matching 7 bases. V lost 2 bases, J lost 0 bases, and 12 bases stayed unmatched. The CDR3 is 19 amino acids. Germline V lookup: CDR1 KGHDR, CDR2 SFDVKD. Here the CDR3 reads CATSDSPGGSLRSYNEQFF. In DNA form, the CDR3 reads TGTGCCACCAGTGATTCCCCCGGGGGGAGTCTTCGCTCCTACAATGAGCAGTTCTTC.

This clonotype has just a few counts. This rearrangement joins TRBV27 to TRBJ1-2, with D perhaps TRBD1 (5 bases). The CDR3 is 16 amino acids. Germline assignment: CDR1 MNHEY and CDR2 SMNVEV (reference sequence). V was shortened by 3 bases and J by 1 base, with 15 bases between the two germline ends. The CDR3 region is CASSFSSGPINYGYTF. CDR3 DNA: TGTGCCAGCAGTTTCTCGTCGGGACCCATTAACTATGGCTACACCTTC.

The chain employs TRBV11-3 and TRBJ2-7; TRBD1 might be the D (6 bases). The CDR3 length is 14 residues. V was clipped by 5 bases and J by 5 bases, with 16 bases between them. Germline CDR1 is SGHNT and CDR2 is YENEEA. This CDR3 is CASSPGAWLDEQYF. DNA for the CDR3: TGTGCCAGCAGCCCAGGGGCCTGGCTGGACGAGCAGTACTTC.

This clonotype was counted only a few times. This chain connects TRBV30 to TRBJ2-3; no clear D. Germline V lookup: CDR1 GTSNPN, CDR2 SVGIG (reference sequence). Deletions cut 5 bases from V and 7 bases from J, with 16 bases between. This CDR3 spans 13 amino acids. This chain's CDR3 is CAWGPPSTHTQYF. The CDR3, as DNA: TGTGCCTGGGGACCGCCATCAACGCATACGCAGTATTTT.

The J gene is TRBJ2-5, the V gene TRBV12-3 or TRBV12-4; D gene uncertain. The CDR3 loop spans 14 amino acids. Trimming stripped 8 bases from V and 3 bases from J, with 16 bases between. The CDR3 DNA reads TGTGCCAGCGCCCCGCGAAGGGTAGAAGAGACCCAGTACTTC. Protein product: CASAPRRVEETQYF.

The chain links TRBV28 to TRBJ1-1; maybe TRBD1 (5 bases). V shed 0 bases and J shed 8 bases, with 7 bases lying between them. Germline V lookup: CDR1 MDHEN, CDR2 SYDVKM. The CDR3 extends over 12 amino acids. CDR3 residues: CASSLWAGEAFF. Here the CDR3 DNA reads TGTGCCAGCAGTTTATGGGCAGGGGAAGCTTTCTTT.

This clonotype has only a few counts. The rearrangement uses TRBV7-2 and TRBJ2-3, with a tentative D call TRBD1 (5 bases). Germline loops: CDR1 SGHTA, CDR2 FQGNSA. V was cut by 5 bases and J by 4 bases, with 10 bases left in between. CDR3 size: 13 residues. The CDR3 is CASSPQGPDTQYF. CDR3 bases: TGTGCCAGCAGCCCTCAGGGCCCAGATACGCAGTATTTT.

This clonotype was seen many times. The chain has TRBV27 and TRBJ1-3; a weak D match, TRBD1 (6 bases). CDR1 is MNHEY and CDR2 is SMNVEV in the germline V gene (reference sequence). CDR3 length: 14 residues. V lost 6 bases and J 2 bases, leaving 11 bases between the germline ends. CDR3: CASRQGWPGNTIYF. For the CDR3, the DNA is TGTGCCAGCAGGCAGGGGTGGCCTGGAAACACCATATATTTT.

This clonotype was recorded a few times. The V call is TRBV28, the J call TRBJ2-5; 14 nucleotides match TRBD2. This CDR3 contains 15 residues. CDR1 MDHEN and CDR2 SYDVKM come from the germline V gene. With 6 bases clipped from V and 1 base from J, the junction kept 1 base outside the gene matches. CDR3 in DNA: TGTGCCAGCAGAGGACTAGCGGGGGGCCAAGAGACCCAGTACTTC. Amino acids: CASRGLAGGQETQYF.

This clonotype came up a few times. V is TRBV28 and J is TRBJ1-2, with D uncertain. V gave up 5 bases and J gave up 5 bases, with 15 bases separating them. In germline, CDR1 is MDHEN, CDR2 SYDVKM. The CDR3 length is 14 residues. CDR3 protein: CASSDGGVPYGYTF. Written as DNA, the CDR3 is TGTGCCAGCAGTGACGGCGGTGTACCATATGGCTACACCTTC.

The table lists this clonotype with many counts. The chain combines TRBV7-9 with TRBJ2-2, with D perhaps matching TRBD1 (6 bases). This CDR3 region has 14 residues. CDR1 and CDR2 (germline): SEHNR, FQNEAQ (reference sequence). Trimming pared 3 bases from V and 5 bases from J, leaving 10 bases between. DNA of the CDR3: TGTGCCAGCAGCTTCTCGACAGGAACCGGGGAGCTGTTTTTT. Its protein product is CASSFSTGTGELFF.

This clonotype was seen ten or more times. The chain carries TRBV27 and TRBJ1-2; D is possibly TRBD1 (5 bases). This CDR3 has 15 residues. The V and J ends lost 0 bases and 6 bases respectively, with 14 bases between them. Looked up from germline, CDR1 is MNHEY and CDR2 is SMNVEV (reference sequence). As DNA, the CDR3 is TGTGCCAGCAGTTTATCAGTCGGGGGGATCAATGGCTACACCTTC. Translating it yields CASSLSVGGINGYTF.

CDR3 in amino acids: CASSFPAGDADLAGANVLTF. The CDR3, as DNA: TGTGCCAGCAGTTTCCCGGCCGGGGATGCAGACTTAGCTGGGGCCAACGTCCTGACTTTC. This rearrangement joins TRBV28 to TRBJ2-6; a weak D match, TRBD2 (5 bases). Trimming stripped 3 bases from V and 2 bases from J, with 23 bases between. The CDR3 covers 20 residues. Germline V CDR1 and CDR2: MDHEN, SYDVKM. Together with reference TRBV28 and TRBJ2-6, the CDR3 gives the full variable domain: DVKVTQSSRYLVKRTGEKVFLECVQDMDHENMFWYRQDPGLGLRLIYFSYDVKMKEKGDIPEGYSVSREKKERFSLILESASTNQTSMYLCASSFPAGDADLAGANVLTFGAGSRLTVL.

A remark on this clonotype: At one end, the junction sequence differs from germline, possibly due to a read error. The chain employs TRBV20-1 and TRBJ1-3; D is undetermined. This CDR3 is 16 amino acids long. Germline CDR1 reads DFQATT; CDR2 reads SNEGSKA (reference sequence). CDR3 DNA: TGCAGTGCTAGAGACCCGTTTTCAAGCTCTGAAAACACCATATATTTT. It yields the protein CSARDPFSSSENTIYF.

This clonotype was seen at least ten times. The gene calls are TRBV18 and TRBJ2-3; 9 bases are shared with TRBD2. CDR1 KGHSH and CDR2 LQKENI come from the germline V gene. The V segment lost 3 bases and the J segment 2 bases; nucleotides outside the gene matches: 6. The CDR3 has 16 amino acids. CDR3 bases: TGTGCCAGCTCACCTACGGGCGGGGGGGCCACAGATACGCAGTATTTT. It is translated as CASSPTGGGATDTQYF.

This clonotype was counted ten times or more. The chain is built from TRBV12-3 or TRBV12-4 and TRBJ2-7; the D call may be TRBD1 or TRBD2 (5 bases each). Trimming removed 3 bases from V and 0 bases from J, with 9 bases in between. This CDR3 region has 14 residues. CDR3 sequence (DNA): TGTGCCAGCAGTTTGTGGGGACCCTCCTACGAGCAGTACTTC. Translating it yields CASSLWGPSYEQYF.